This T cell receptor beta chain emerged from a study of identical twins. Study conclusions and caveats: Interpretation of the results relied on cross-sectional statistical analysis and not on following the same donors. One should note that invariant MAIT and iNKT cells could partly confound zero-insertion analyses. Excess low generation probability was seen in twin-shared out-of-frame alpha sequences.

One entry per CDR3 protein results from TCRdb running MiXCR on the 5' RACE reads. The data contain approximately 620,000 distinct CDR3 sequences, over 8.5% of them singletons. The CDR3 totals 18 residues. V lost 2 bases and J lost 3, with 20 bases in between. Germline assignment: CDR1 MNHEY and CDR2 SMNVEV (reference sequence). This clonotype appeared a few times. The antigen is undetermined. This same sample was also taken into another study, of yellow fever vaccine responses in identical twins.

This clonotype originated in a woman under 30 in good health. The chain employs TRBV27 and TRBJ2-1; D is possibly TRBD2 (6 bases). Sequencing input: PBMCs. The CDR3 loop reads CASSLGALGGGIYNEQFF. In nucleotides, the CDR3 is TGTGCCAGCAGTTTAGGGGCTCTCGGCGGAGGGATCTACAATGAGCAGTTCTTC.